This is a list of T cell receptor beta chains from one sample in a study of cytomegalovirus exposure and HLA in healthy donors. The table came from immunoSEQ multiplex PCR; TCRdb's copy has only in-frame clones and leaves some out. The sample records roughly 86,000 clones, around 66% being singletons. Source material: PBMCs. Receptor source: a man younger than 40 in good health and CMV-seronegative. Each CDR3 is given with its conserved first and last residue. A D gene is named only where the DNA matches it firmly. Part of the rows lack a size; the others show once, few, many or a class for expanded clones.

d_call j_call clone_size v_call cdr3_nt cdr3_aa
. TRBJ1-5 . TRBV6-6 TGTGCCAGCAGTTACGAAGCGCTTCGTCCCCAGCATTTT CASSYEALRPQHF
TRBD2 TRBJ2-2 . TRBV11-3 TGTGCCAGCATTAAGCGGGGGGACACCGGGGAGCTGTTTTTT CASIKRGDTGELFF
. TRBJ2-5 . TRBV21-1 TGTGCCAGCAGAATGACCTCCCAGTGCGCAGGAAGAAAGTACCAAGAGACCCAGTACTTC CASRMTSQCAGRKYQETQYF
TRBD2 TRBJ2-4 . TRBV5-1 TGCGCCAGCAGCTTGGGAGGACTAGCGGACCACAAAAACATTCAGTACTTC CASSLGGLADHKNIQYF
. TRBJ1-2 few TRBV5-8 TGTGCCAGCAGCTTGGAGACAGGAAGAAACTATGGCTACACCTTC CASSLETGRNYGYTF
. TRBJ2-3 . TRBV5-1 TGCGCCAGCAGCTTGCTTCCATACGGGGATACGCAGTATTTT CASSLLPYGDTQYF
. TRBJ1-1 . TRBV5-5 TGTGCCAGCAGCTTGACCCCCCGAGCGAACACTGAAGCTTTCTTT CASSLTPRANTEAFF
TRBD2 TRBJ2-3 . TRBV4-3 TGCGCCAGCAGCCGAGATTGGGAGGGGACTAGCTTAACAGATACGCAGTATTTT CASSRDWEGTSLTDTQYF
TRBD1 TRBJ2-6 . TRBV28 TGTGCCAGCACCCCCACAGGGGCCTCTGGGACCAACGTCCTGACTTTC CASTPTGASGTNVLTF
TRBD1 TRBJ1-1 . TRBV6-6 TGTGCCAGCAGTCTGTCAGGGGGAACTGAAGCTTTCTTT CASSLSGGTEAFF
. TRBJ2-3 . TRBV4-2 TGTGCCAGCAGCCAAGCACGGGTTGGAGATACGCAGTATTTT CASSQARVGDTQYF
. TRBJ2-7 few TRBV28 TGTGCCAGCAATCCTGGACAAACCTACGAGCAGTACTTC CASNPGQTYEQYF
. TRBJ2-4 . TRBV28 TGTGCCAGCAGTTTTGCAGGGGTCCCTACCAAAAACATTCAGTACTTC CASSFAGVPTKNIQYF
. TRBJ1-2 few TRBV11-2 TGTGCCAGCAGTCCCCCCGGAGTCTATGGCTACACCTTC CASSPPGVYGYTF
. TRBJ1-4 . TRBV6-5 TGTGCCAGCAGACCAGGGGTTTGGGATGAAAAACTGTTTTTT CASRPGVWDEKLFF
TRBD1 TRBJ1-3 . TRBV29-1 TGCAGCGTTTACGGGACAGCCGGGAATCTAGGAAACACCATATATTTT CSVYGTAGNLGNTIYF